This T cell receptor beta chain comes out of a study of blood T cells in healthy people across ages. Whenever a sample was processed, at least 6 million PBMCs were isolated. Comment on this clonotype: One junction end does not reproduce the germline sequence, and a read error may be involved.

A J-beta primer mix and a sample-barcoded 5' primer were used in a second PCR of roughly 7 to 12 cycles. TCRdb passed the 5' RACE reads through MiXCR, listing each CDR3 protein once. The top ten hold approximately 20% of the sample, which has fewer than 1,000,000 distinct CDR3 sequences, roughly 44% seen once. CDR3 size: 15 residues. Germline assignment: CDR1 LNHNV and CDR2 YYDKDF (reference sequence). Source material: blood. The chain recombines TRBV15 with TRBJ2-7, with D uncertain. This TCR derives from a man between 60 and 75 years old in good health. Here the CDR3 reads CATSRGVESSYERYF. CDR3 nucleotides: TGTGCCACCAGCAGAGGGGTTGAGAGCTCCTACGAGCGGTACTTC. Full variable domain (missing parts from reference TRBV15 and TRBJ2-7): DAMVIQNPRYQVTQFGKPVTLSCSQTLNHNVMYWYQQKSSQAPKLLFHYYDKDFNNEADTPDNFQSRRPNTSFCFLDIRSPGLGDTAMYLCATSRGVESSYERYFGPGTRLTVT.